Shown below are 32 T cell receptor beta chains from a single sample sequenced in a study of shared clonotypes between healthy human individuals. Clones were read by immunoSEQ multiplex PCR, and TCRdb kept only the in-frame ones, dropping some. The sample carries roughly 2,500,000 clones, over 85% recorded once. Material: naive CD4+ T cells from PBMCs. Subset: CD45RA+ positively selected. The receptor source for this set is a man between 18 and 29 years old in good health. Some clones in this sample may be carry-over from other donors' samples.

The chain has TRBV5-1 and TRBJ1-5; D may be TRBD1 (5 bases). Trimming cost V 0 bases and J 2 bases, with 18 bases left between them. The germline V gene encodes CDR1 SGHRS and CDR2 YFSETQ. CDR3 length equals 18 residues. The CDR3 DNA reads TGCGCCAGCAGCTTGGGTGTCGGGGACGCTGGGGGCAATCAGCCCCAGCATTTT. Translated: CASSLGVGDAGGNQPQHF.

The CDR3 protein is CASSLTLWEPTDTQYF. The CDR3 coding sequence is TGTGCCAGCAGTTTGACCCTTTGGGAGCCGACAGATACGCAGTATTTT. The V call is TRBV28, the J call TRBJ2-3; D is possibly TRBD2 (5 bases). Trimming stripped 3 bases from V and 3 bases from J, with 16 bases between. Germline CDR1 is MDHEN and CDR2 is SYDVKM. There are 16 residues in the CDR3. Together with reference TRBV28 and TRBJ2-3, the CDR3 gives the full variable domain: DVKVTQSSRYLVKRTGEKVFLECVQDMDHENMFWYRQDPGLGLRLIYFSYDVKMKEKGDIPEGYSVSREKKERFSLILESASTNQTSMYLCASSLTLWEPTDTQYFGPGTRLTVL.

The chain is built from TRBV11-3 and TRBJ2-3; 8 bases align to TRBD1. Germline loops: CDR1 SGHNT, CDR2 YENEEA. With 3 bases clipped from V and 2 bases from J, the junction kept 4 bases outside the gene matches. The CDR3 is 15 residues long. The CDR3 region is CASSFGQGDTDTQYF. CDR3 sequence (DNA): TGTGCCAGCAGCTTTGGACAGGGAGACACAGATACGCAGTATTTT.

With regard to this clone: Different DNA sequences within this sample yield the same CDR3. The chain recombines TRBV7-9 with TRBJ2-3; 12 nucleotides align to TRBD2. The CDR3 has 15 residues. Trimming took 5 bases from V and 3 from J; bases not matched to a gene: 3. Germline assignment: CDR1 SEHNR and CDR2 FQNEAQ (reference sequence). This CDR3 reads CASSPLAGGTDTQYF. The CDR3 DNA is TGTGCCAGCAGCCCCCTAGCGGGAGGGACAGATACGCAGTATTTT.

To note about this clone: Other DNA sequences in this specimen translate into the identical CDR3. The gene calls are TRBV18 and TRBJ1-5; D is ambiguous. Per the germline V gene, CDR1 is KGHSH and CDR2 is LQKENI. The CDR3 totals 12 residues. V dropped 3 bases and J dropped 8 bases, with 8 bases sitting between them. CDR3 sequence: CASSPAGEPQHF. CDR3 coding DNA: TGTGCCAGCTCACCCGCGGGCGAGCCCCAGCATTTT.

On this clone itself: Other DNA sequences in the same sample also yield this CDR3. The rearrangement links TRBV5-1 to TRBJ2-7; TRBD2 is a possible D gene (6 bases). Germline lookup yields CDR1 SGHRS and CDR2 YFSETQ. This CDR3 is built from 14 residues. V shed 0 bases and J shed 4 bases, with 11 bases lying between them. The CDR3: CASSLAGGIYEQYF. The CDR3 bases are TGCGCCAGCAGCTTGGCCGGGGGTATTTACGAGCAGTACTTC. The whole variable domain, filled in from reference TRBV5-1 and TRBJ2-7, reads KAGVTQTPRYLIKTRGQQVTLSCSPISGHRSVSWYQQTPGQGLQFLFEYFSETQRNKGNFPGRFSGRQFSNSRSEMNVSTLELGDSALYLCASSLAGGIYEQYFGPGTRLTVT.

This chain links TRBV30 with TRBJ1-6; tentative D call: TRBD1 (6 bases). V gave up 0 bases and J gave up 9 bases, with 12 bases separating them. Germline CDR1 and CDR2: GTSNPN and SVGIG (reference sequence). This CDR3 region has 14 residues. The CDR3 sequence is CAWSVEAGVSPLHF. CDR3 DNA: TGTGCCTGGAGTGTGGAAGCAGGGGTTTCACCCCTCCACTTT.

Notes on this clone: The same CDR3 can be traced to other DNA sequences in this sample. For the CDR3, the DNA is TGCGCCAGCAGCCCGGAGGGGTTCCAAGAGACCCAGTACTTC. It translates to CASSPEGFQETQYF. This chain joins TRBV5-1 and TRBJ2-5; possibly TRBD2 for D (6 bases). This CDR3 is 14 amino acids long. The V gene lost 4 bases and the J gene lost 1 base, with 11 bases spanning the gap. Germline V gene sequence: CDR1 SGHRS, CDR2 YFSETQ.

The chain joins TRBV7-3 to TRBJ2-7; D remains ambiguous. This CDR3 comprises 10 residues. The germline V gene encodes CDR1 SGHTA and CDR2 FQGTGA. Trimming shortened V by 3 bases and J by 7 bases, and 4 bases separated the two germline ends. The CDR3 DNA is TGTGCCAGCAGCTTGATTGAGCAGTACTTC. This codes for CASSLIEQYF.

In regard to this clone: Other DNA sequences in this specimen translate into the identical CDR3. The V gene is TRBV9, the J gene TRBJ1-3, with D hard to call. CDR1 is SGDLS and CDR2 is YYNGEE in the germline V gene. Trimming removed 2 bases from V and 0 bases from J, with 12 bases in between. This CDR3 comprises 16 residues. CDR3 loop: CASSVSGGSSGNTIYF. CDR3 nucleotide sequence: TGTGCCAGCAGCGTTAGTGGAGGGAGCTCTGGAAACACCATATATTTT.

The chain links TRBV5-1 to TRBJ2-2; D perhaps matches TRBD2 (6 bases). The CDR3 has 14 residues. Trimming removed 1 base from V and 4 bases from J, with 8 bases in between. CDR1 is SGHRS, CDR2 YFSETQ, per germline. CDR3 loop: CASSLSGATGELFF. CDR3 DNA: TGCGCCAGCAGCTTGTCGGGAGCCACCGGGGAGCTGTTTTTT.

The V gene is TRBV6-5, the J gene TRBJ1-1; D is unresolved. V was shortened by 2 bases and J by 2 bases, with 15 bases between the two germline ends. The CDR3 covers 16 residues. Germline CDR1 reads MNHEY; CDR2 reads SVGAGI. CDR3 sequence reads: CASSYRFQPVNTEAFF. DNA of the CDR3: TGTGCCAGCAGTTACCGATTCCAGCCAGTTAACACTGAAGCTTTCTTT.

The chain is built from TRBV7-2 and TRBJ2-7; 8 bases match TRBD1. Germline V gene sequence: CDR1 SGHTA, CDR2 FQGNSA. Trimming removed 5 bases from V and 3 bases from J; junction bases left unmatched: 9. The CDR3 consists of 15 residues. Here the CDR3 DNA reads TGTGCCAGCAGCACCCGCGGGACAGGCCTCTACGAGCAGTACTTC. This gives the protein CASSTRGTGLYEQYF.

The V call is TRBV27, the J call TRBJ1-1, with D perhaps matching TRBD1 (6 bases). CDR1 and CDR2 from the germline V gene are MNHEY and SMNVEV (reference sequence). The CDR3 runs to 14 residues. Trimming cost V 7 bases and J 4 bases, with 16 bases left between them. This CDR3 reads CASKWARGGTEAFF. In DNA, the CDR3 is TGTGCCAGCAAATGGGCGAGAGGGGGCACTGAAGCTTTCTTT.

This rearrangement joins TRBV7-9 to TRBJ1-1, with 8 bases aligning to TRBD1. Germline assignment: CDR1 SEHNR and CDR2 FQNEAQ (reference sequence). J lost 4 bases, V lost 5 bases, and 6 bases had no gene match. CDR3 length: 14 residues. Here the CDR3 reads CASSSRDRSTEAFF. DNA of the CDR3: TGTGCCAGCAGCAGTCGGGACAGGTCCACTGAAGCTTTCTTT.

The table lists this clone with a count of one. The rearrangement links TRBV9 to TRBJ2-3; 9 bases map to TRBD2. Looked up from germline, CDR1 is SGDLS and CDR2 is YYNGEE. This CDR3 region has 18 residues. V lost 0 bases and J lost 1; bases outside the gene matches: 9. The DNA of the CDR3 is TGTGCCAGCAGCGTAGGTAGCGGGGGCGAGTTCGGCACAGATACGCAGTATTTT. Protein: CASSVGSGGEFGTDTQYF. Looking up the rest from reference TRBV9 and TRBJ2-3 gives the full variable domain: DSGVTQTPKHLITATGQRVTLRCSPRSGDLSVYWYQQSLDQGLQFLIQYYNGEERAKGNILERFSAQQFPDLHSELNLSSLELGDSALYFCASSVGSGGEFGTDTQYFGPGTRLTVL.

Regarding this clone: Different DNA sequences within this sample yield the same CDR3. The CDR3 protein is CASSEGLAGGETQYF. For the CDR3, the DNA is TGTGCCAGCAGTGAAGGGCTAGCGGGAGGGGAGACCCAGTACTTC. The genes are TRBV2 and TRBJ2-5; 12 nucleotides agree with TRBD2. The CDR3 has 15 residues. J gave up 5 bases and V 1 base, and 2 bases lay outside the gene matches. In germline, CDR1 is SNHLY, CDR2 FYNNEI.

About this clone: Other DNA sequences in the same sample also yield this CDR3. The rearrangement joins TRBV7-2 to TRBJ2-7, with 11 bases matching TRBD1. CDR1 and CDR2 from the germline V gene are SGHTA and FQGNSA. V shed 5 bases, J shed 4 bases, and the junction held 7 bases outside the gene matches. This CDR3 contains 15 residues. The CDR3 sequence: CASSPRTGGAYEQYF. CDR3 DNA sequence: TGTGCCAGCAGCCCAAGGACAGGGGGCGCATACGAGCAGTACTTC.

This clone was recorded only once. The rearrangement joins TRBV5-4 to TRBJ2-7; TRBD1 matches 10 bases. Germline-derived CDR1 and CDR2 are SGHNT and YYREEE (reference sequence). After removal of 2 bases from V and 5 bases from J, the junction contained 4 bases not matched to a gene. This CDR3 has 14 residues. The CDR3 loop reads CASSFRQGAHEQYF. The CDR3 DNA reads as TGTGCCAGCAGCTTTAGACAGGGGGCCCACGAGCAGTACTTC.

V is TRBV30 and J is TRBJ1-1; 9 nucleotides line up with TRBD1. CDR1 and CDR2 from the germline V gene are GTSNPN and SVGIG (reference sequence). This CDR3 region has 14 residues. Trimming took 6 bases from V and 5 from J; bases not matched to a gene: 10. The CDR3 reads CACSGGTGRTEAFF. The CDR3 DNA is TGTGCCTGCTCAGGGGGGACAGGGCGGACTGAAGCTTTCTTT.

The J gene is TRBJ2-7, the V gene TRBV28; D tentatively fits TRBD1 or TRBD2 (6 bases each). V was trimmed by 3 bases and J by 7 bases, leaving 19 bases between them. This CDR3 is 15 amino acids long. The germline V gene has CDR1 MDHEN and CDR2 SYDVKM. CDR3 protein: CASSFGGNLAFEQYF. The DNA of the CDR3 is TGTGCCAGCAGTTTCGGGGGCAACCTCGCCTTTGAGCAGTACTTC.

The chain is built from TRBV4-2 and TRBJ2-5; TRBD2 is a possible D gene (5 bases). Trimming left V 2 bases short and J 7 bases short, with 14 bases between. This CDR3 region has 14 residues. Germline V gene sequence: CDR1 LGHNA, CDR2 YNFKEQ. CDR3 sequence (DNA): TGTGCCAGCAGCCAATTAAAAGAGGGTGGGACCCAGTACTTC. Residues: CASSQLKEGGTQYF.

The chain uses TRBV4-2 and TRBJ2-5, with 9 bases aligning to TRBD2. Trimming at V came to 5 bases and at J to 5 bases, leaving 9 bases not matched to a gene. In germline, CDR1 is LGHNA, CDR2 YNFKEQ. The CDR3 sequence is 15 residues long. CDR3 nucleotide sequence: TGTGCCAGCAGCGGCGCGGCGGGAGGGCGGGAGACCCAGTACTTC. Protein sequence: CASSGAAGGRETQYF.

CDR3 sequence: CASAEGQYNQPQHF. DNA of the CDR3: TGTGCCTCGGCGGAAGGACAGTATAATCAGCCCCAGCATTTT. The chain has TRBV10-3 and TRBJ1-5, with D possibly being TRBD1 (6 bases). V lost 11 bases to trimming and J lost 4 bases, with 18 bases between them. Germline lookup yields CDR1 ENHRY and CDR2 SYGVKD. The CDR3 sequence is 14 residues long.

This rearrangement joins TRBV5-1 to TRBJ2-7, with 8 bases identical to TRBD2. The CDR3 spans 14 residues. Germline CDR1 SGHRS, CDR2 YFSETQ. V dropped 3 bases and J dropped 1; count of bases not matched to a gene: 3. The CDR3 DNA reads TGCGCCAGCAGCTCCCAGCGGGAGTCCTACGAGCAGTACTTC. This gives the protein CASSSQRESYEQYF.

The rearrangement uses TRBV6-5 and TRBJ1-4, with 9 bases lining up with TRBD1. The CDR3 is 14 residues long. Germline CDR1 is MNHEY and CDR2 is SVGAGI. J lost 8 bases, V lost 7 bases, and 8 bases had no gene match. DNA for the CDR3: TGTGCCAGCACCATGGGACAGGGAGTCGAAAAACTGTTTTTT. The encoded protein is CASTMGQGVEKLFF.

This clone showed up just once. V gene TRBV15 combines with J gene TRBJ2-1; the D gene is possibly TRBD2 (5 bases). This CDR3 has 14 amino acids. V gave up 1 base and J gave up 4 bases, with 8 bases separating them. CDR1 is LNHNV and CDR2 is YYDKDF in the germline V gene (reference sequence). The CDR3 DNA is TGTGCCACCAGCAGAGGAGCGGATTACAATGAGCAGTTCTTC. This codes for CATSRGADYNEQFF.

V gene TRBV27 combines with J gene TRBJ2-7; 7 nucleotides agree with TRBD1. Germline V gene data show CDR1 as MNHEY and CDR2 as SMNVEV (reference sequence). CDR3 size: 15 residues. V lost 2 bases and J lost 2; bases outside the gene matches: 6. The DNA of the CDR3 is TGTGCCAGCAGTTTACTTCAGGGGGTAACCTACGAGCAGTACTTC. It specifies CASSLLQGVTYEQYF.

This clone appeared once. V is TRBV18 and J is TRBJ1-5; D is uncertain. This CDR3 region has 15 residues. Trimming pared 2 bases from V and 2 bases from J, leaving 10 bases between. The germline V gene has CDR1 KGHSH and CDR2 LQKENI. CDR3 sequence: CASSPTHGGNQPQHF. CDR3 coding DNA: TGTGCCAGCTCACCAACTCACGGAGGCAATCAGCCCCAGCATTTT.

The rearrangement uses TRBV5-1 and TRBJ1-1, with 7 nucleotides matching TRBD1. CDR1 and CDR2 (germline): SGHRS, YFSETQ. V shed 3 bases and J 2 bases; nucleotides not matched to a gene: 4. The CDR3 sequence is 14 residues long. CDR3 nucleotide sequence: TGCGCCAGCAGCTCCAGGGGGGACAACACTGAAGCTTTCTTT. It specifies CASSSRGDNTEAFF.

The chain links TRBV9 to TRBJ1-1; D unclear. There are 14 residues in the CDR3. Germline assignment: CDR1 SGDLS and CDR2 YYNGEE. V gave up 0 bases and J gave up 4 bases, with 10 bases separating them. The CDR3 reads CASSVGTLSTEAFF. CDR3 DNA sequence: TGTGCCAGCAGCGTAGGGACCTTGAGCACTGAAGCTTTCTTT.

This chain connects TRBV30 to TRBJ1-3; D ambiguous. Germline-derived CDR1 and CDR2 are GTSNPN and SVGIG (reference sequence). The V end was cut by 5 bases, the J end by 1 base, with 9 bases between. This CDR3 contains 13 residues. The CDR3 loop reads CAWFGSSGNTIYF. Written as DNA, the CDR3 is TGTGCCTGGTTTGGCAGTTCTGGAAACACCATATATTTT.